This entry describes one TCR beta chain. Its antigen is currently unknown. Per germline, CDR1 SGHDT and CDR2 YYEEEE. J was trimmed by 6 bases and V by 3 bases; bases with no gene match: 12. The CDR3 loop spans 16 amino acids. The sample is drawn from a study of beta chain features in type 1 diabetes. Whole-study context: Age, gender, cell numbers and subset yield matched between patients and controls.

Overall study findings and caveats: Any HLA effect on TCRB rearrangement was left unresolved by small sub-analyses. The study found moderately but significantly shorter TCRB CDR3s in all four CD4+ subsets of Type 1 diabetes patients. Sequencing the cDNA could make cells with high TCR expression show up more than they should.

Isolated RNA was reverse transcribed in full, so expressed TCRB transcripts were sequenced. Libraries were prepared by immunoSEQ multiplex PCR; TCRdb keeps only in-frame clonotypes and omits some of them. Of about 370,000 clones in the sample, around 10% are singletons; the top ten hold about 0.6%. The clonotype was recovered from a man aged 30 to 45 with type 1 diabetes. Sequences were obtained from central memory CD4+ T cells from blood. This chain uses TRBV5-6 with TRBJ1-2, with 9 bases fitting TRBD1. CDR3 sequence: CASSWGSVGTGNGYTF. The DNA for the CDR3 is TGTGCCAGCAGCTGGGGGTCCGTGGGGACAGGGAATGGCTACACCTTC. The complete variable domain, with remaining parts taken from reference TRBV5-6 and TRBJ1-2, reads DAGVTQSPTHLIKTRGQQVTLRCSPKSGHDTVSWYQQALGQGPQFIFQYYEEEERQRGNFPDRFSGHQFPNYSSELNVNALLLGDSALYLCASSWGSVGTGNGYTFGSGTRLTVV.